Given below is one T cell receptor (beta chain) in context. Germline V gene data show CDR1 as SGHTA and CDR2 as FQGNSA. Trimming stripped 5 bases from V and 5 bases from J, with 18 bases between. The CDR3 is made up of 15 amino acids. This record comes from a study of T-cell memory formation after mild COVID-19. One entry per CDR3 protein, called by TCRdb with MiXCR from the 5' RACE reads. The sample carries under 300,000 distinct CDR3 sequences, 7.5% to 10% recorded once. The receptor's source is a man younger than 35 who had mild COVID-19 (a few samples of this study predate the infection). Cell type and time point are not known. The V call is TRBV7-2, the J call TRBJ1-2; D is perhaps TRBD1 (5 bases). The sequencing input was PBMCs or a T cell subset sorted from them (not recorded which). The chain's CDR3 is CASSPPAFDSYGYTF. CDR3 DNA sequence: TGTGCCAGCAGCCCACCGGCCTTCGACAGTTATGGCTACACCTTC.